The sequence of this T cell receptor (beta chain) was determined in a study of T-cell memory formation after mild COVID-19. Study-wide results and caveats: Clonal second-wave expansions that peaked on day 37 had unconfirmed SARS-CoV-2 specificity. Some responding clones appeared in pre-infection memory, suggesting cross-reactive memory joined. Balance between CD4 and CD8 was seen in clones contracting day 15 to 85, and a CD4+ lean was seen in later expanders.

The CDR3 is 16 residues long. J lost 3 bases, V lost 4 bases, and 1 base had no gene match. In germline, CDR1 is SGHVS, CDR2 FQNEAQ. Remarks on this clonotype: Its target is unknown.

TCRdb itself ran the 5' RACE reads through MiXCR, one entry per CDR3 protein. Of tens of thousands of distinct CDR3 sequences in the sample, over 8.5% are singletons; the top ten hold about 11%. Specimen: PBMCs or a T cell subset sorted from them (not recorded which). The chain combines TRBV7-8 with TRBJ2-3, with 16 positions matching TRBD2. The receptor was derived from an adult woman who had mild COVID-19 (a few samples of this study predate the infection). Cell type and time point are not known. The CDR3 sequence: CASSSGLAGGTDTQYF. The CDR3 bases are TGTGCCAGCAGCTCGGGACTAGCGGGGGGGACAGATACGCAGTATTTT.